The text below deals with one T cell receptor (beta chain). The entry originates in a study of blood T cells in healthy people across ages. Study-level background: Per two T cells, template switching captured roughly one barcoded beta molecule.

A J-beta primer mix and a sample-barcoded 5' primer were used in a second PCR of roughly 7 to 12 cycles. One entry per CDR3 protein, called by TCRdb with MiXCR from the 5' RACE reads. The table includes about a million distinct CDR3 sequences, just over 50% detected once. This TCR came from a woman aged 55-75 years in good health. The specimen sequenced was blood.

DNA for the CDR3: TGTGCCAGCTTAGGTGGGGGTACCACCTACGAGCAGTACTTC. Translation gives CASLGGGTTYEQYF. V usage is TRBV28 and J usage is TRBJ2-7; the D gene could be TRBD1 or TRBD2 (5 bases each). The CDR3 totals 14 residues. The V end lost 8 bases, the J end lost 2 bases, and 16 bases lay between the germline ends. The germline gives CDR1 MDHEN, CDR2 SYDVKM. The full variable domain, rest sourced from reference TRBV28 and TRBJ2-7, is DVKVTQSSRYLVKRTGEKVFLECVQDMDHENMFWYRQDPGLGLRLIYFSYDVKMKEKGDIPEGYSVSREKKERFSLILESASTNQTSMYLCASLGGGTTYEQYFGPGTRLTVT.